Following are 25 T cell receptor beta chains from one sample sequenced in a study of cytotoxic CD8 clonotypes in ibrutinib-treated CLL. Data came from immunoSEQ multiplex PCR; TCRdb stores just in-frame clones and leaves some out. The sample yields a few hundred thousand clones, over 55% seen once. Here the sequenced sample was PBMCs, taken after 36 months of ibrutinib treatment. The receptors were sampled from a human donor with chronic lymphocytic leukemia.

The J gene is TRBJ2-4, the V gene TRBV7-2; D gene uncertain. With 3 bases removed from V and 2 bases from J, the gap between germline ends came to 11 bases. Germline values: CDR1 SGHTA, CDR2 FQGNSA. The CDR3 runs 15 residues. CDR3 nucleotides: TGTGCCAGCAGCTTTCCCCAGGTGTCCAAAAACATTCAGTACTTC. Its translation is CASSFPQVSKNIQYF.

The chain carries TRBV19 and TRBJ2-7, with D possibly TRBD1 on 5 matching bases. The germline V and J ends were trimmed by 4 bases and 1 base, with 11 bases remaining between them. This CDR3 has 14 residues. Germline CDR1 LNHDA, CDR2 SQIVND (reference sequence). The CDR3 here is CASSKFQGSYEQYF. The CDR3 DNA sequence: TGTGCCAGTAGTAAGTTTCAGGGATCCTACGAGCAGTACTTC.

With respect to this clone: At one end the junction does not follow the germline gene, possibly because of a read error. The CDR3 protein is CSVDGAPF. CDR3 in DNA: TGCAGCGTTGACGGGGCCCCATTT. The rearrangement joins TRBV29-1 to TRBJ1-1; D might be TRBD1 (5 bases). Germline loops: CDR1 SQVTM, CDR2 ANQGSEA. The CDR3 length is 8 residues.

The rearrangement joins TRBV13 to TRBJ1-1; a weak D match, TRBD1 (5 bases). With 3 bases removed from V and 5 bases from J, the gap between germline ends came to 25 bases. This CDR3 is 18 amino acids long. CDR1 and CDR2 (germline): PRHDT, FYEKMQ (reference sequence). This chain's CDR3 is CASSFGVISGWGSTEAFF. The CDR3 coding sequence is TGTGCCAGCAGCTTTGGGGTAATCTCCGGGTGGGGGTCGACTGAAGCTTTCTTT.

The chain joins TRBV9 to TRBJ2-3; 12 positions agree with TRBD2. CDR3 size: 17 residues. Germline trimming cut 3 bases from V and 4 bases from J; bases unmatched to any gene: 9. CDR1 is SGDLS, CDR2 YYNGEE, per germline. Written as DNA, the CDR3 is TGTGCCAGCAGCGCCACCGGACTAGCGGGATGGTCAGATACGCAGTATTTT. It yields the protein CASSATGLAGWSDTQYF. Drawing the rest from reference TRBV9 and TRBJ2-3, the complete variable domain is DSGVTQTPKHLITATGQRVTLRCSPRSGDLSVYWYQQSLDQGLQFLIQYYNGEERAKGNILERFSAQQFPDLHSELNLSSLELGDSALYFCASSATGLAGWSDTQYFGPGTRLTVL.

This clone has a single count. The CDR3 loop reads CSGYGWRGNTEAFF. As DNA, the CDR3 is TGCAGTGGCTACGGATGGCGCGGGAACACTGAAGCTTTCTTT. The gene calls are TRBV29-1 and TRBJ1-1; D is unresolved. The CDR3 contains 14 residues. Germline CDR1 reads SQVTM; CDR2 reads ANQGSEA.

The chain is built from TRBV6-5 and TRBJ1-5, with a weak D call TRBD1 (6 bases). The germline V gene encodes CDR1 MNHEY and CDR2 SVGAGI. CDR3 size: 14 residues. V shed 3 bases and J shed 4 bases, with 10 bases lying between them. The CDR3 DNA reads as TGTGCCAGCAGTTATGCTGGACAGAATCAGCCCCAGCATTTT. It yields the protein CASSYAGQNQPQHF.

This sequence joins TRBV6-6 and TRBJ2-4, with 8 bases matching TRBD1. CDR1 is MNHNY, CDR2 SVGAGI, per germline (reference sequence). Losses at the gene ends were 6 bases for V and 9 bases for J; bases not matched to a gene: 7. The CDR3 consists of 13 residues. CDR3: CASSQGQGFIQYF. CDR3 bases: TGTGCCAGCAGCCAAGGACAGGGTTTCATTCAGTACTTC.

This clone came up a few times. The chain carries TRBV7-3 and TRBJ2-1; no reliable D call. From germline, CDR1 is SGHTA and CDR2 FQGTGA. There are 16 residues in the CDR3. Trimming took off 3 bases at V and 0 bases at J, with 12 bases between the two ends. CDR3 region: CASSLSLPSSYNEQFF. The DNA for the CDR3 is TGTGCCAGCAGCTTGAGTCTGCCGAGCTCCTACAATGAGCAGTTCTTC.

This clone was detected a few times. The V and J genes are TRBV7-9 and TRBJ1-2; TRBD1 agrees at 7 bases. In germline, CDR1 is SEHNR, CDR2 FQNEAQ (reference sequence). This CDR3 comprises 11 residues. The ends lost 5 bases at V and 10 bases at J; junction bases unmatched: 4. CDR3 region: CASSLTGYYTF. Here the CDR3 DNA reads TGTGCCAGCAGCCTGACAGGGTACTACACCTTC.

The V and J genes are TRBV6-5 and TRBJ1-2; no definite D call. Between the trimmed V and J ends, which lost 6 bases and 2 bases, there was a span of 10 bases. Germline-derived CDR1 and CDR2 are MNHEY and SVGAGI. The CDR3 spans 13 residues. The CDR3 region is CASRPSGNYGYTF. The CDR3 DNA sequence: TGTGCCAGCAGACCCTCGGGGAACTATGGCTACACCTTC.

The V and J genes are TRBV29-1 and TRBJ2-5, with 13 bases fitting TRBD2. With 6 bases clipped from V and 9 bases from J, the junction kept 10 bases outside the gene matches. The CDR3 covers 14 residues. Germline CDR1 reads SQVTM; CDR2 reads ANQGSEA. CDR3 nucleotides: TGCAGCGTATTAGGACTAGCGGGAGCCGGGGCCCAGTACTTC. Translation gives CSVLGLAGAGAQYF.

The chain is built from TRBV6-5 and TRBJ2-4; tentative D call: TRBD2 (6 bases). The germline V and J ends were trimmed by 4 bases and 2 bases, with 12 bases remaining between them. CDR1 is MNHEY and CDR2 is SVGAGI in the germline V gene. The CDR3 consists of 15 residues. Written as DNA, the CDR3 is TGTGCCAGCAGTTTTGACGGGAGAACCAAAAACATTCAGTACTTC. As protein: CASSFDGRTKNIQYF.

This clone was detected a few times. This rearrangement joins TRBV4-1 to TRBJ1-2; a weak D match, TRBD1 (6 bases). The CDR3 spans 17 residues. CDR1 is MGHRA, CDR2 YSYEKL, per germline. V lost 0 bases and J lost 0, with 14 bases in between. The CDR3 here is CASSQEHPGVPNYGYTF. CDR3 DNA: TGCGCCAGCAGCCAAGAACATCCAGGGGTTCCTAACTATGGCTACACCTTC.

The chain recombines TRBV21-1 with TRBJ2-3; TRBD2, the table's D call, was not compared with the DNA. TRBV21-1 corresponds to a pseudogene. The CDR3 loop spans 15 amino acids. The CDR3 region has the DNA TGTGCCAGCAGCAAAGTAAAGGGAGTACCAGATACGCAGTATTTT. It yields the protein CASSKVKGVPDTQYF.

The V call is TRBV5-1, the J call TRBJ1-1, with 7 bases matching TRBD1. The junction had 5 bases not matched to a gene; V was cut back by 6 bases and J by 0 bases. The CDR3 sequence is 14 residues long. Looked up from germline, CDR1 is SGHRS and CDR2 is YFSETQ. The CDR3 DNA reads TGCGCCAGCACCCCGACAGGGCTGAACACTGAAGCTTTCTTT. Translating gives CASTPTGLNTEAFF.

This chain uses TRBV28 with TRBJ1-2, with D hard to call. CDR3 length equals 14 residues. Per the germline V gene, CDR1 is MDHEN and CDR2 is SYDVKM. Trimming took 6 bases from V and 4 from J, leaving 15 bases between them. CDR3 DNA: TGTGCCAGCAGCATCACAGTAGGGCCCTATGGCTACACCTTC. Translating gives CASSITVGPYGYTF.

This clone was seen once. The chain carries TRBV11-2 and TRBJ2-5; 14 bases are a match to TRBD2. The germline V gene encodes CDR1 SGHAT and CDR2 FQNNGV. There are 16 residues in the CDR3. V was clipped by 5 bases and J by 5 bases; unmatched bases: 7. DNA of the CDR3: TGTGCCAGCAGCCTGACTAGCGGGAGGGCCTGGGAGACCCAGTACTTC. This translates into CASSLTSGRAWETQYF.

This clone was observed a few times. The chain uses TRBV4-2 and TRBJ1-5; TRBD1 agrees at 8 bases. CDR3 length: 12 amino acids. Germline V gene sequence: CDR1 LGHNA, CDR2 YNFKEQ. V shed 7 bases and J 6 bases; nucleotides not matched to a gene: 2. CDR3 sequence reads: CASTGGGQPQHF. In nucleotides, the CDR3 is TGTGCCAGCACAGGGGGCGGTCAGCCCCAGCATTTT.

This clone was counted only a few times. V gene TRBV2 combines with J gene TRBJ1-6; maybe TRBD1 (6 bases). The V gene's germline CDR1 is SNHLY and CDR2 FYNNEI. V lost 8 bases and J lost 5, with 10 bases in between. The CDR3 has 13 amino acids. CDR3 in DNA: TGTGCCAGCGGTCAGGGGAATAATTCACCCCTCCACTTT. Translating it yields CASGQGNNSPLHF.

The chain recombines TRBV19 with TRBJ1-5, with 7 bases identical to TRBD1. J gave up 5 bases and V 4 bases, and 11 bases lay outside the gene matches. The CDR3 is made up of 16 amino acids. Germline V CDR1 and CDR2: LNHDA, SQIVND (reference sequence). The DNA of the CDR3 is TGTGCCAGTAGTAATGATGGGGACAGTGACTATCAGCCCCAGCATTTT. The encoded protein is CASSNDGDSDYQPQHF.

This clone was counted a single time. This rearrangement joins TRBV11-2 to TRBJ2-5; 8 nucleotides agree with TRBD1. The CDR3 totals 18 residues. The germline V gene has CDR1 SGHAT and CDR2 FQNNGV. Germline trimming cut 4 bases from V and 5 bases from J; bases unmatched to any gene: 18. The CDR3 DNA is TGTGCCAGCAGCTCAACGACAGGGGTTTCGGCACCGCGGGAGACCCAGTACTTC. This translates into CASSSTTGVSAPRETQYF.

The rearrangement joins TRBV2 to TRBJ2-7, with 9 bases that match TRBD2. The germline V gene has CDR1 SNHLY and CDR2 FYNNEI. The CDR3 has 14 amino acids. Trimming cost V 6 bases and J 3 bases; bases outside gene matches: 6. The CDR3 reads CASSGGTSFYEQYF. The CDR3 region has the DNA TGTGCCAGCAGCGGGGGGACTAGCTTCTACGAGCAGTACTTC.

CDR3 protein: CATWDSYEQYF. The CDR3 nucleotides are TGTGCCACCTGGGACAGCTACGAGCAGTACTTC. This sequence joins TRBV6-5 and TRBJ2-7, with TRBD1 identical over 7 bases. V was clipped by 10 bases and J by 3 bases; unmatched bases: 3. From germline, CDR1 is MNHEY and CDR2 SVGAGI. The CDR3 sequence is 11 residues long.

The count of this clone is one. The sample carries other DNA sequences with the same CDR3. The chain joins TRBV9 to TRBJ2-7, with D possibly being TRBD2 (7 bases). From germline, CDR1 is SGDLS and CDR2 YYNGEE. The CDR3 runs 15 residues. V lost 3 bases, J lost 1 base, and 14 bases lay in between. Written as DNA, the CDR3 is TGTGCCAGCAGCGCTGGAGGGGGGGCGTCCTACGAGCAGTACTTC. This codes for CASSAGGGASYEQYF.